This TCR beta chain was obtained from a study of T cell responses to AZD1222 COVID-19 vaccine. Study-wide context: Pooling of second doses given at about 4 or about 12 weeks was done. The study's findings and limits: The study sampled repertoires only after the peak T cell response. Targeting of unmutated variant regions was reportedly seen in nearly half of spike-specific TCRs. Only six or seven AZD1222 recipients tested seropositive at baseline.

The V and J ends lost 3 bases and 3 bases, in that order; junction bases with no gene match: 1. The CDR3 runs to 13 residues. Libraries were prepared by immunoSEQ multiplex PCR; TCRdb keeps only in-frame clonotypes and omits some of them. The sample has 100,000 to 150,000 clones; roughly 84% are singletons. To note about this clone: As yet, its antigen is unknown.

This sequence joins TRBV12-3 or TRBV12-4 and TRBJ2-5, with 7 bases fitting TRBD2. This receptor was taken from an adult in good health. The source material was peripheral blood, sampled on day 0 of AZD1222 vaccination. The CDR3 nucleotides read TGTGCCAGCAGTTTCAGCGGGAAAGAGACCCAGTACTTC. Translated: CASSFSGKETQYF.